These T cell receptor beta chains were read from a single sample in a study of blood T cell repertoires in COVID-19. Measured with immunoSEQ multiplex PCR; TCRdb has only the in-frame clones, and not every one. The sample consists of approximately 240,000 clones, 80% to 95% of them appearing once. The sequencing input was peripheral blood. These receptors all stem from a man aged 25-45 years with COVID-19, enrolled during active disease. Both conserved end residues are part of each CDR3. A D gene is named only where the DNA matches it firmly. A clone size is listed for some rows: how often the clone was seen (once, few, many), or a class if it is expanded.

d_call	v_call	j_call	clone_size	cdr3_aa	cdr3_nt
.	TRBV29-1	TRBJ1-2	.	CSVEVADSNGYTF	TGCAGCGTTGAAGTGGCGGACTCGAATGGCTACACCTTC
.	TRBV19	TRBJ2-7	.	CASIEDEQYF	TGTGCCAGTATAGAGGACGAGCAGTACTTC
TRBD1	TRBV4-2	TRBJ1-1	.	CASSQPTGGPSEAFF	TGTGCCAGCAGCCAACCGACAGGGGGCCCTTCTGAAGCTTTCTTT
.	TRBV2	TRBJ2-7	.	CASRGVNYEQYF	TGTGCCAGCAGGGGAGTTAATTACGAGCAGTACTTC
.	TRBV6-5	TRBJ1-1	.	CASSYKNRNTEAFF	TGTGCCAGCAGTTACAAGAACAGAAACACTGAAGCTTTCTTT
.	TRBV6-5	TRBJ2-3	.	CASRPVAGTQYF	TGTGCCAGCAGACCCGTGGCTGGCACGCAGTATTTT
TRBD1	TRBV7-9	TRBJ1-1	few	CASSLAGPGQEAFF	TGTGCCAGCAGCTTAGCCGGTCCGGGACAGGAAGCTTTCTTT
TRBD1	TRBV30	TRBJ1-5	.	CAWSRGDRGPYSNQPQHF	TGTGCCTGGAGTCGAGGGGACAGGGGGCCATATAGCAATCAGCCCCAGCATTTT
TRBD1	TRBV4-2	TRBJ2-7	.	CASSQGDWTGGHEQYF	TGTGCCAGCAGCCAAGGCGATTGGACAGGGGGCCACGAGCAGTACTTC
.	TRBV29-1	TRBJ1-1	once	CSVEDDTGRGMDTEAFF	TGCAGCGTTGAAGATGATACTGGAAGGGGGATGGACACTGAAGCTTTCTTT
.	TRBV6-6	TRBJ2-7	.	CASSYSVGGPSYEQYF	TGTGCCAGCAGTTACTCAGTTGGGGGCCCCTCCTACGAGCAGTACTTC
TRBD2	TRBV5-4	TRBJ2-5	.	CASSLAGGKETQYF	TGTGCCAGCAGCTTGGCGGGGGGTAAAGAGACCCAGTACTTC
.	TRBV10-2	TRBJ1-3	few	CASSEARGNTIYF	TGCGCCAGCAGTGAGGCGAGAGGAAACACCATATATTTT
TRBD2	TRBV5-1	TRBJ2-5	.	CASSLQRGGGETQYF	TGCGCCAGCAGCTTGCAGCGGGGGGGCGGAGAGACCCAGTACTTC
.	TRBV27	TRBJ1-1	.	CASSFTVTTEAFF	TGTGCCAGCAGTTTTACGGTTACCACTGAAGCTTTCTTT
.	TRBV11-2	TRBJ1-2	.	CASRPGTTHGYTF	TGTGCCAGCAGACCGGGGACAACCCATGGCTACACCTTC
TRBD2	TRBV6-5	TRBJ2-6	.	CASSYGGGLRANVLTF	TGTGCCAGCAGTTATGGGGGGGGTTTGAGAGCCAACGTCCTGACTTTC
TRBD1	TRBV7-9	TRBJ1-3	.	CASSSQGAQGNTIYF	TGTGCCAGCAGCTCACAGGGGGCGCAAGGAAACACCATATATTTT
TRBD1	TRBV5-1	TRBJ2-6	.	CASSWQTGVGANVLTF	TGCGCCAGCAGCTGGCAAACAGGGGTAGGGGCCAACGTCCTGACTTTC
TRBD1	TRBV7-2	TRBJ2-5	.	CASTLSGGRQETQYF	TGTGCCAGCACCTTATCAGGGGGCCGGCAAGAGACCCAGTACTTC